The T cell receptor beta chain under discussion was sequenced for a study of cytomegalovirus exposure and HLA in healthy donors. Whole-study context: The early release's HLA-typed donors yielded 78 million or so unique TCRs. Study-level findings and limits: Confirmation in vitro established that a few CMV-associated chains were specific for CMV antigens. Later analysis associated a missense DCLRE1C variant with TCR beta V- and J-gene trimming.

Researchers ran the PCR with 60 Vbeta and 13 Jbeta primers. Assay used: immunoSEQ multiplex PCR; TCRdb lists only in-frame clones, some missing. The table has approximately 220,000 clones, 82% seen once. Worth noting for this clone: Its antigen is not identified.

Germline CDR1 reads SGHRS; CDR2 reads YFSETQ. J gave up 1 base and V 3 bases, and 11 bases lay outside the gene matches. CDR3 length: 17 residues. The sequenced sample consisted of PBMCs. The V call is TRBV5-1, the J call TRBJ2-3; 7 nucleotides line up with TRBD1. The receptor's source is a man aged 35 to 55 in good health and CMV-seropositive. The CDR3 DNA reads as TGCGCCAGCAGCTCTACAATAACAGGGGACGGCACAGATACGCAGTATTTT. This codes for CASSSTITGDGTDTQYF.